These T cell receptor beta chains were read from a single sample in a study of blood T cell repertoires in COVID-19. Produced via immunoSEQ multiplex PCR; TCRdb's table is partial and in-frame only. This sample has around 130,000 clones, with around 83% found just once. The sequenced material came from PBMCs or T cells enriched from blood (not recorded which). These receptors all come from a woman younger than 45 who had recovered from COVID-19. Both conserved end residues are part of each CDR3. The order of the fields is CDR3 DNA, CDR3 protein, V gene, D gene, J gene, clone size. The D gene is left open where the match is weak. A row's size may be missing; if present it is once, few, many or a size class.

DNA: TGTGCCAGCAGTTTAGGGCAGGGGGTTTCCTACGAGCAGTACTTC
CDR3: CASSLGQGVSYEQYF
V: TRBV28
D: TRBD1
J: TRBJ2-7
size: -

DNA: TGTGCCAGCAACCGTCAGGGGAACTATGGCTACACCTTC
CDR3: CASNRQGNYGYTF
V: TRBV12-3/TRBV12-4
D: -
J: TRBJ1-2
size: -

DNA: TGTGCCATCAGTGAGTCTGGGACAGGGGCCGGCAATTCACCCCTCCACTTT
CDR3: CAISESGTGAGNSPLHF
V: TRBV10-3
D: TRBD1
J: TRBJ1-6
size: -

DNA: TGTGCCAGCAGCCACCCCGGGACAGGGAGTGAAAAACTGTTTTTT
CDR3: CASSHPGTGSEKLFF
V: TRBV4-2
D: TRBD1
J: TRBJ1-4
size: -

DNA: TGCGCCAGCAGCCATAGAAGCGGAACCCCGAACACCGGGGAGCTGTTTTTT
CDR3: CASSHRSGTPNTGELFF
V: TRBV4-1
D: -
J: TRBJ2-2
size: -

DNA: TGTGCCAGCAGCTTAGGGGGAGACTATGGCTACACCTTC
CDR3: CASSLGGDYGYTF
V: TRBV7-9
D: -
J: TRBJ1-2
size: -

DNA: TGTGCCATCAGGGAGTCTCCGGGACAGCCCCAGCATTTT
CDR3: CAIRESPGQPQHF
V: TRBV10-3
D: -
J: TRBJ1-5
size: -

DNA: TGCGCCAGCAGCCTCCTCGGACAGGGAAAGAACGAGCAGTACTTC
CDR3: CASSLLGQGKNEQYF
V: TRBV4-1
D: TRBD1
J: TRBJ2-7
size: -

DNA: TGTGCCAGCAGCTCCCCGGGACTAGCGGGGGGGAATGAGCAGTTCTTC
CDR3: CASSSPGLAGGNEQFF
V: TRBV7-3
D: TRBD2
J: TRBJ2-1
size: -

DNA: TGTGCCAGTCACAGGGCCGTCTATGGCTACACCTTC
CDR3: CASHRAVYGYTF
V: TRBV19
D: -
J: TRBJ1-2
size: few

DNA: TGTGCCAGCAGCTTAGACACGGGGGGCGGTAGAAACACCATATATTTT
CDR3: CASSLDTGGGRNTIYF
V: TRBV7-2
D: -
J: TRBJ1-3
size: -

DNA: TGTGCCAGCAGCTTAGCTTTGGACAGGATACCCGAGCAGTACTTC
CDR3: CASSLALDRIPEQYF
V: TRBV13
D: TRBD1
J: TRBJ2-7
size: -

DNA: TGTGCCAGCAGCTTAAGGGGGACTAGCGGGAGTTTATCCTACGAGCAGTACTTC
CDR3: CASSLRGTSGSLSYEQYF
V: TRBV7-2
D: TRBD2
J: TRBJ2-7
size: -

DNA: TGTGCCAGCAGTTTAAGGGGGACTAGATCCAACCCGACCCAGTACTTC
CDR3: CASSLRGTRSNPTQYF
V: TRBV28
D: TRBD2
J: TRBJ2-5
size: -

DNA: TGTGCCAGCAGTCCTTATCTAGTTGACTATGGCTACACCTTC
CDR3: CASSPYLVDYGYTF
V: TRBV28
D: -
J: TRBJ1-2
size: few

DNA: TGTGCCAGCAGCTTAGAAGGGGACAGGGCCCACGAGCAGTACTTC
CDR3: CASSLEGDRAHEQYF
V: TRBV7-9
D: TRBD1
J: TRBJ2-7
size: -

DNA: TGTGCCAGCCGCGCCGAGGGACTCCGCACAGATACGCAGTATTTT
CDR3: CASRAEGLRTDTQYF
V: TRBV2
D: -
J: TRBJ2-3
size: -

DNA: TGTGCCAGCAGCCTCGGGACATTGAGTGAAGCTTTCTTT
CDR3: CASSLGTLSEAFF
V: TRBV7-8
D: -
J: TRBJ1-1
size: -

DNA: TGCGCCAGCAGCTTGGCCGGTTTGTCCTACAATGAGCAGTTCTTC
CDR3: CASSLAGLSYNEQFF
V: TRBV5-1
D: -
J: TRBJ2-1
size: -

DNA: TGTGCCAGCAGTGAAGACCGAGGTGGCTACACCTTC
CDR3: CASSEDRGGYTF
V: TRBV2
D: -
J: TRBJ1-2
size: once

DNA: TGTGCCAGCAGTCGTTTAGCGGGAAGGGGGTCCTACAATGAGCAGTTCTTC
CDR3: CASSRLAGRGSYNEQFF
V: TRBV2
D: TRBD2
J: TRBJ2-1
size: -

DNA: TGTGCCAGCAGCTTCCGTAGGGCGGGCAATGAGCAGTTCTTC
CDR3: CASSFRRAGNEQFF
V: TRBV7-9
D: -
J: TRBJ2-1
size: -

DNA: TGCGCCAGCAGCCAGATTGGACAGCCTAATGAAAAACTGTTTTTT
CDR3: CASSQIGQPNEKLFF
V: TRBV5-1
D: -
J: TRBJ1-4
size: -